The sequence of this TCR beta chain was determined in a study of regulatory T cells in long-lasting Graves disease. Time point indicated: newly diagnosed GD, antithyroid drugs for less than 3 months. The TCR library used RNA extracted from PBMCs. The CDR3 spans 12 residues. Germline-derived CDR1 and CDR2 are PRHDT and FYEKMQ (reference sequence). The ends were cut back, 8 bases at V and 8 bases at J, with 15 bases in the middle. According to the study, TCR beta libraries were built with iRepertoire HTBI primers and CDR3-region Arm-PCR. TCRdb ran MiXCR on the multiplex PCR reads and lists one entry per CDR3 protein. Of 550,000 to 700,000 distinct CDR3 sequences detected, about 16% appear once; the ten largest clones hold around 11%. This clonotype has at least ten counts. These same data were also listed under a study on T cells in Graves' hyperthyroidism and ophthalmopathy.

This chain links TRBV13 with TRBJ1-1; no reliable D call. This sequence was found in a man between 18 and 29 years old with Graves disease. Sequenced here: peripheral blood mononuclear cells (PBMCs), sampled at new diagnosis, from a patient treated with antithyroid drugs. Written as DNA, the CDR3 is TGTGCCAGCGGGCTATTGAGGGCAGAAGCTTTCTTT. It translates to CASGLLRAEAFF.